The 18 T cell receptor beta chains reported below all come from one sample, sequenced in a study of T cell changes during pregnancy in multiple sclerosis. The protocol was immunoSEQ multiplex PCR, while the TCRdb copy is restricted to in-frame clones and leaves out a portion. The table lists 45,000 to 65,000 clones, over 90% of them singletons, with 2.6% in the top ten. The input for sequencing was CD8+ T cells from peripheral blood mononuclear cells, taken in the third trimester of pregnancy. These TCRs come from a female donor with multiple sclerosis, enrolled in a pregnancy study.

This chain links TRBV19 with TRBJ1-2; no reliable D call. The CDR3 extends over 12 amino acids. With 5 bases removed from V and 8 bases from J, the gap between germline ends came to 12 bases. The germline CDR1 and CDR2 sequences are LNHDA and SQIVND (reference sequence). CDR3 coding DNA: TGTGCCAGTAGTGAGAGGCCAGCGGGCTACACCTTC. Amino acids: CASSERPAGYTF. The whole variable domain, filled in from reference TRBV19 and TRBJ1-2, reads DGGITQSPKYLFRKEGQNVTLSCEQNLNHDAMYWYRQDPGQGLRLIYYSQIVNDFQKGDIAEGYSVSREKKESFPLTVTSAQKNPTAFYLCASSERPAGYTFGSGTRLTVV.

The rearrangement joins TRBV15 to TRBJ2-1, with D perhaps TRBD1 (5 bases). Germline V gives CDR1 LNHNV, CDR2 YYDKDF (reference sequence). This CDR3 has 15 residues. Between the trimmed V and J ends, which lost 3 bases and 3 bases, there was a span of 12 bases. CDR3 in DNA: TGTGCCACCAGCAGGTCCCAGGGCATCTACAATGAGCAGTTCTTC. Translated: CATSRSQGIYNEQFF.

The V gene is TRBV11-2, the J gene TRBJ1-5, with a tentative D call TRBD1 (5 bases). V lost 5 bases to trimming and J lost 3 bases, with 11 bases between them. Germline values: CDR1 SGHAT, CDR2 FQNNGV. There are 14 residues in the CDR3. The CDR3 sequence: CASSPRQYNQPQHF. CDR3 sequence (DNA): TGTGCCAGCAGCCCAAGACAGTACAATCAGCCCCAGCATTTT.

CDR3 loop: CAWSDFPDRDPEAFF. The CDR3 DNA sequence: TGTGCCTGGAGTGACTTCCCGGACAGGGATCCTGAAGCTTTCTTT. The V call is TRBV30, the J call TRBJ1-1, with 8 nucleotides matching TRBD1. The V gene's germline CDR1 is GTSNPN and CDR2 SVGIG (reference sequence). V lost 1 base to trimming and J lost 6 bases; unmatched junction nucleotides: 10. This CDR3 is built from 15 residues.

The chain is built from TRBV6-4 and TRBJ2-1, with 8 nucleotides matching TRBD2. CDR1 and CDR2 (germline): MRHNA, SNTAGT. The CDR3 sequence is 16 residues long. V dropped 6 bases and J dropped 0; count of bases not matched to a gene: 7. This CDR3 reads CASRERETSSYNEQFF. The CDR3 coding sequence is TGTGCCAGCAGAGAGCGGGAGACAAGCTCCTACAATGAGCAGTTCTTC.

V is TRBV7-9 and J is TRBJ2-4, with D perhaps TRBD2 (7 bases). Germline CDR1 SEHNR, CDR2 FQNEAQ (reference sequence). CDR3 length: 15 amino acids. Trimming removed 5 bases from V and 10 bases from J, with 21 bases in between. The CDR3 DNA sequence: TGTGCCAGCAGCCCCACCGGGACATCCGGGGGGATTCAGTACTTC. It specifies CASSPTGTSGGIQYF.

The genes are TRBV10-3 and TRBJ2-7, with 8 bases aligning to TRBD2. The V gene's germline CDR1 is ENHRY and CDR2 SYGVKD. CDR3 length: 13 residues. V lost 3 bases, J lost 7 bases, and 5 bases stayed unmatched. In nucleotides, the CDR3 is TGTGCCATCAGTGAATTGATAGCGGGAGAGCAGTACTTC. This sequence encodes CAISELIAGEQYF.

The chain recombines TRBV7-6 with TRBJ2-4, with TRBD1 as a possible D gene (6 bases). The V gene's germline CDR1 is SGHVS and CDR2 FNYEAQ. The V and J ends lost 2 bases and 6 bases respectively, with 20 bases between them. CDR3 length equals 17 residues. The CDR3: CASSLLQGVRGSNIQYF. In nucleotides, the CDR3 is TGTGCCAGCAGCTTATTACAGGGAGTGCGTGGGTCAAACATTCAGTACTTC. Drawing the rest from reference TRBV7-6 and TRBJ2-4, the complete variable domain is GAGVSQSPRYKVTKRGQDVALRCDPISGHVSLYWYRQALGQGPEFLTYFNYEAQQDKSGLPNDRFSAERPEGSISTLTIQRTEQRDSAMYRCASSLLQGVRGSNIQYFGAGTRLSVL.

The chain has TRBV2 and TRBJ1-1, with TRBD1 matching 7 bases. Germline V gene data show CDR1 as SNHLY and CDR2 as FYNNEI. The length of the CDR3 is 17 residues. Germline trimming cut 1 base from V and 0 bases from J; bases unmatched to any gene: 8. CDR3 in amino acids: CASSEGTGATMNTEAFF. Here the CDR3 DNA reads TGTGCCAGCAGTGAAGGTACAGGGGCTACCATGAACACTGAAGCTTTCTTT.

The chain links TRBV25-1 to TRBJ2-2, with a possible D match to TRBD1 (6 bases). Germline lookup yields CDR1 MGHDK and CDR2 SYGVNS. CDR3 size: 16 residues. The V and J ends lost 2 bases and 4 bases respectively, with 14 bases between them. CDR3: CASSETQTGVTGELFF. The CDR3 DNA is TGTGCCAGCAGTGAAACCCAGACAGGCGTCACCGGGGAGCTGTTTTTT.

The rearrangement joins TRBV9 to TRBJ1-3; possible D gene TRBD1, 5 bases. The germline V gene has CDR1 SGDLS and CDR2 YYNGEE. The CDR3 is 13 residues long. Trimming took off 0 bases at V and 8 bases at J, with 9 bases between the two ends. CDR3 region: CASSVGWGDTIYF. CDR3 nucleotide sequence: TGTGCCAGCAGCGTAGGCTGGGGGGACACCATATATTTT.

The chain uses TRBV10-3 and TRBJ2-7; 9 nucleotides align to TRBD1. V lost 2 bases, J lost 4 bases, and 9 bases stayed unmatched. The CDR3 runs to 16 residues. Germline loops: CDR1 ENHRY, CDR2 SYGVKD. The CDR3 region is CAISEPKGQGTYEQYF. The CDR3 coding sequence is TGTGCCATCAGTGAGCCGAAGGGACAGGGTACGTACGAGCAGTACTTC.

There are a few counts of this clone. The CDR3 nucleotides are TGTGCCAGCAGGGGACAGGGGGGGGAGACCCAGTACTTC. The encoded protein is CASRGQGGETQYF. This rearrangement joins TRBV9 to TRBJ2-5, with 11 positions matching TRBD1. The CDR3 runs 13 residues. CDR1 is SGDLS, CDR2 YYNGEE, per germline. V trimming: 5 bases; J trimming: 5 bases; junction bases outside the gene matches: 2.

The J gene is TRBJ2-3, the V gene TRBV27; TRBD1 agrees at 10 bases. The CDR3 sequence is 17 residues long. Trimming removed 5 bases from V and 3 bases from J; junction bases left unmatched: 11. Germline assignment: CDR1 MNHEY and CDR2 SMNVEV (reference sequence). DNA of the CDR3: TGTGCCAGCAGTACAAGGGACAGGGGAAGGGGTACAGATACGCAGTATTTT. This encodes CASSTRDRGRGTDTQYF.

The chain couples TRBV5-4 to TRBJ2-7; tentative D call: TRBD1 (6 bases). Trimming removed 0 bases at V and 2 bases at J, with 12 bases between. The germline CDR1 and CDR2 sequences are SGHNT and YYREEE (reference sequence). There are 15 residues in the CDR3. The CDR3 DNA is TGTGCCAGCAGCTTGGCCCTCGGACAGACCTACGAGCAGTACTTC. Translating it yields CASSLALGQTYEQYF. Complete variable domain (other parts from reference TRBV5-4 and TRBJ2-7): ETGVTQSPTHLIKTRGQQVTLRCSSQSGHNTVSWYQQALGQGPQFIFQYYREEENGRGNFPPRFSGLQFPNYSSELNVNALELDDSALYLCASSLALGQTYEQYFGPGTRLTVT.

The V gene is TRBV30, the J gene TRBJ1-1; D not resolved. V lost 0 bases and J 3 bases, leaving 17 bases between the germline ends. CDR1 GTSNPN and CDR2 SVGIG come from the germline V gene (reference sequence). The CDR3 contains 16 residues. CDR3 nucleotides: TGTGCCTGGAGTGTACTTTTCGGGAGAATGTACACTGAAGCTTTCTTT. It is translated as CAWSVLFGRMYTEAFF.

This rearrangement joins TRBV27 to TRBJ2-7, with TRBD1 identical over 11 bases. The CDR3 totals 15 residues. In germline, CDR1 is MNHEY, CDR2 SMNVEV (reference sequence). The junction had 6 bases not matched to a gene; V was cut back by 8 bases and J by 0 bases. As DNA, the CDR3 is TGTGCCAGCTCGGACAGGGGGCAAGCCTCCTACGAGCAGTACTTC. It is translated as CASSDRGQASYEQYF.

V usage is TRBV6-5 and J usage is TRBJ2-1, with a tentative D call TRBD2 (5 bases). This CDR3 has 11 amino acids. The ends were cut back, 7 bases at V and 10 bases at J, with 11 bases in the middle. Germline V lookup: CDR1 MNHEY, CDR2 SVGAGI. The CDR3 DNA reads as TGTGCCAGCACCCGGGGTACCGAGCAGTTCTTC. Protein: CASTRGTEQFF.